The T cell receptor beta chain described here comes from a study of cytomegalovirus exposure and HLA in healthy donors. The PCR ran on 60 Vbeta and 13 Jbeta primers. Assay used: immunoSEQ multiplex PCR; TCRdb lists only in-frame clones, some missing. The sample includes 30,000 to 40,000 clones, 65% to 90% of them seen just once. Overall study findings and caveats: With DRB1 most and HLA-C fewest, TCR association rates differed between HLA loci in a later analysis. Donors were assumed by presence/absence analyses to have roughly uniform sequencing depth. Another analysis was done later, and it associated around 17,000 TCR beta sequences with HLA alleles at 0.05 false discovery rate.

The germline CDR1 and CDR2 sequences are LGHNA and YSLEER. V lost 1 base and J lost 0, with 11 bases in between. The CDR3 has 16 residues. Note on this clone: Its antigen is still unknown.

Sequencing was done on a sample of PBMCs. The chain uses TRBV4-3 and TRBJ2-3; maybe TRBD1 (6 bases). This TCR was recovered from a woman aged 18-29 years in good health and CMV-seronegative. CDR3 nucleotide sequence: TGCGCCAGCAGCCAAGGGACAGACTTCAGCACAGATACGCAGTATTTT. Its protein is CASSQGTDFSTDTQYF.